Listed here are 3 T cell receptor beta chains from one sample, sequenced in a study of T cells after yellow fever vaccination. A single record per CDR3 protein comes from TCRdb applying MiXCR to the 5' RACE reads. The sample carries 95,000 to 150,000 distinct CDR3 sequences, about 15% recorded once. This sample comprised CD8+ T cells sorted from PBMCs, obtained 5 days after the yellow fever booster vaccination. These receptor sequences come from a man aged 18 to 35 who received the YFV17D yellow fever vaccine.

This clonotype was picked up a small number of times. The V gene is TRBV19, the J gene TRBJ1-2, with TRBD1 identical over 9 bases. In germline, CDR1 is LNHDA, CDR2 SQIVND (reference sequence). This CDR3 comprises 15 residues. The junction had 11 bases not matched to a gene; V was cut back by 8 bases and J by 4 bases. In nucleotides, the CDR3 is TGTGCCAGTGGGAGACAGGGGGAAATCATCTATGGCTACACCTTC. It yields the protein CASGRQGEIIYGYTF. The full variable domain, in which reference TRBV19 and TRBJ1-2 provide the parts outside the CDR3, is DGGITQSPKYLFRKEGQNVTLSCEQNLNHDAMYWYRQDPGQGLRLIYYSQIVNDFQKGDIAEGYSVSREKKESFPLTVTSAQKNPTAFYLCASGRQGEIIYGYTFGSGTRLTVV.

This chain connects TRBV6-5 to TRBJ1-3; D is unclear. The CDR3 is made up of 14 amino acids. The V gene's germline CDR1 is MNHEY and CDR2 SVGAGI. V was shortened by 2 bases and J by 4 bases, with 9 bases between the two germline ends. CDR3 sequence (DNA): TGTGCCAGCAGTTACAGTGGGTTAGGAAACACCATATATTTT. Its translation is CASSYSGLGNTIYF.

V and J are TRBV12-3 or TRBV12-4 and TRBJ2-1; 10 bases agree with TRBD2. V lost 5 bases and J lost 0; bases outside the gene matches: 13. This CDR3 has 19 residues. The CDR3: CASSPWGLAGVSSYNEQFF. CDR3 DNA: TGTGCCAGCAGTCCCTGGGGGCTAGCGGGGGTGAGCTCCTACAATGAGCAGTTCTTC.